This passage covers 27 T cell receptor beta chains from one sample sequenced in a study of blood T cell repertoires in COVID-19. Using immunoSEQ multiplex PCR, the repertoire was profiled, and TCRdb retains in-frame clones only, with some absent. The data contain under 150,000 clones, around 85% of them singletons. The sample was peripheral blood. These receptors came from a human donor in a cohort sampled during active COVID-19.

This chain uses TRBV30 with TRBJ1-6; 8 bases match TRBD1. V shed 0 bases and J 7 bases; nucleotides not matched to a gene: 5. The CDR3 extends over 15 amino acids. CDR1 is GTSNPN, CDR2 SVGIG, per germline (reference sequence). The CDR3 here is CAWSVPGGGNSPLHF. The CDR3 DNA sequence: TGTGCCTGGAGTGTACCAGGGGGCGGGAATTCACCCCTCCACTTT. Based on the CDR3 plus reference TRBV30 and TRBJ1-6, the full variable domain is SQTIHQWPATLVQPVGSPLSLECTVEGTSNPNLYWYRQAAGRGLQLLFYSVGIGQISSEVPQNLSASRPQDRQFILSSKKLLLSDSGFYLCAWSVPGGGNSPLHFGNGTRLTVT.

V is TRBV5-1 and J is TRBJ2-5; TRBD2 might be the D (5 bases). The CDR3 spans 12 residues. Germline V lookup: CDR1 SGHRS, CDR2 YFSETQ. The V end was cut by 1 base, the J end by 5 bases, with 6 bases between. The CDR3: CASSLRGETQYF. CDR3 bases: TGCGCCAGCAGCTTGAGAGGGGAGACCCAGTACTTC.

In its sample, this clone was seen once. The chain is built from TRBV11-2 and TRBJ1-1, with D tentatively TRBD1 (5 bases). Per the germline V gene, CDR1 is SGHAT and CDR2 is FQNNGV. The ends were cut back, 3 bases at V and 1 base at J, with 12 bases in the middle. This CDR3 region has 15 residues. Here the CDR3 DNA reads TGTGCCAGCAGCTTGGCCCTTGGGGCGAACACTGAAGCTTTCTTT. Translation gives CASSLALGANTEAFF.

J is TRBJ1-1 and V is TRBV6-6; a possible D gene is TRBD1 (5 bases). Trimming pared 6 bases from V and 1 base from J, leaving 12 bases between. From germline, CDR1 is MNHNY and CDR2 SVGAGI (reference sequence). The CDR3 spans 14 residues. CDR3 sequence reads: CASSPGLPNTEAFF. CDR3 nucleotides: TGTGCCAGCAGCCCAGGGCTGCCGAACACTGAAGCTTTCTTT.

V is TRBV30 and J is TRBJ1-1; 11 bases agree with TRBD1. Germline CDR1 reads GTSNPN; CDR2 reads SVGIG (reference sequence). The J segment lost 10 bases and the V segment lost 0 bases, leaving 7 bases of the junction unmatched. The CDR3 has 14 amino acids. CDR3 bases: TGTGCCTGGAGTGTCCAGGACAGGGGGCGGGTAGCTTTCTTT. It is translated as CAWSVQDRGRVAFF. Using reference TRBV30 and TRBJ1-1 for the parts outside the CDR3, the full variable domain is SQTIHQWPATLVQPVGSPLSLECTVEGTSNPNLYWYRQAAGRGLQLLFYSVGIGQISSEVPQNLSASRPQDRQFILSSKKLLLSDSGFYLCAWSVQDRGRVAFFGQGTRLTVV.

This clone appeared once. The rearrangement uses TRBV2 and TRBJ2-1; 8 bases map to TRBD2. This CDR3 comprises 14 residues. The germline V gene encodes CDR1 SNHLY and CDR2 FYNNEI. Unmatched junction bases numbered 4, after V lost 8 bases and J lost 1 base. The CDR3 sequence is CASGGTSSYNEQFF. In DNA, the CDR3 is TGTGCCAGCGGGGGGACTAGTTCCTACAATGAGCAGTTCTTC. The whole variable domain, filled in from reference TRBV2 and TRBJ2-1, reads EPEVTQTPSHQVTQMGQEVILRCVPISNHLYFYWYRQILGQKVEFLVSFYNNEISEKSEIFDDQFSVERPDGSNFTLKIRSTKLEDSAMYFCASGGTSSYNEQFFGPGTRLTVL.

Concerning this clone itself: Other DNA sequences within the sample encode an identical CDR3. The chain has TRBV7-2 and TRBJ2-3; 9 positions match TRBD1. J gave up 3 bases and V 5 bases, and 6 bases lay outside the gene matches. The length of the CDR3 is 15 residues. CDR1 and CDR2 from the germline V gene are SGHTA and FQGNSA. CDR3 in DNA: TGTGCCAGCAGCCCCGACAGGGGGAGGACAGATACGCAGTATTTT. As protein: CASSPDRGRTDTQYF.

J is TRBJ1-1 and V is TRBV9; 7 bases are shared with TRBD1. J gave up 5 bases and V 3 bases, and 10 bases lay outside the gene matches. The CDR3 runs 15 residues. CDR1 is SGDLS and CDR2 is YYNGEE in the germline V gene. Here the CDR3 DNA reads TGTGCCAGCAGCGCAGACAGGGAAGGTAGGACTGAAGCTTTCTTT. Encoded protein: CASSADREGRTEAFF.

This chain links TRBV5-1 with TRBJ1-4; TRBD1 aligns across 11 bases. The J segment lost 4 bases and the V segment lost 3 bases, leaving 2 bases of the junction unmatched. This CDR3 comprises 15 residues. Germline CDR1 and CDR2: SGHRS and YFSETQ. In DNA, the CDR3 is TGCGCCAGCAGCTCCGGGACAGGGGGTAATGAAAAACTGTTTTTT. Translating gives CASSSGTGGNEKLFF.

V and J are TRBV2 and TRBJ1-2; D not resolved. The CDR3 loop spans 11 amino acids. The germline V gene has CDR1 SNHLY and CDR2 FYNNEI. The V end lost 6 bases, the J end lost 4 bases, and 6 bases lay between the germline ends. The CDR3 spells CASSRGYGYTF. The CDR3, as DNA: TGTGCCAGCAGCCGGGGCTATGGCTACACCTTC.

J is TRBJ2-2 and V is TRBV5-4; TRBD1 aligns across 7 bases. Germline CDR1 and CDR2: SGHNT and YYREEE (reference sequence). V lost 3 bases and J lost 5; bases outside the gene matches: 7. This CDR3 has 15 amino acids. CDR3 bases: TGTGCCAGCAGCTCTCCAGGGGGTTGGACCGGGGAGCTGTTTTTT. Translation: CASSSPGGWTGELFF.

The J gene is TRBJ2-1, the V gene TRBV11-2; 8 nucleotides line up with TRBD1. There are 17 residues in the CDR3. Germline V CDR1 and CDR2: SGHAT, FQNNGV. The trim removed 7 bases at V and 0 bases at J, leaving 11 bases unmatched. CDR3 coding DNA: TGTGCCAGCACTCGATGGACAGGGACATACTCCTACAATGAGCAGTTCTTC. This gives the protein CASTRWTGTYSYNEQFF.

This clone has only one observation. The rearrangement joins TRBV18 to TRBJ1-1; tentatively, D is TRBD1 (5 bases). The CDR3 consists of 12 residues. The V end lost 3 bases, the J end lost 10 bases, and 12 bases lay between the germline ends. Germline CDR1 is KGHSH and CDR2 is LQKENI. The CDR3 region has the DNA TGTGCCAGCTCACCCCAGACAGTAATAGCTTTCTTT. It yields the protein CASSPQTVIAFF. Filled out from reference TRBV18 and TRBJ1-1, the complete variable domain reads NAGVMQNPRHLVRRRGQEARLRCSPMKGHSHVYWYRQLPEEGLKFMVYLQKENIIDESGMPKERFSAEFPKEGPSILRIQQVVRGDSAAYFCASSPQTVIAFFGQGTRLTVV.

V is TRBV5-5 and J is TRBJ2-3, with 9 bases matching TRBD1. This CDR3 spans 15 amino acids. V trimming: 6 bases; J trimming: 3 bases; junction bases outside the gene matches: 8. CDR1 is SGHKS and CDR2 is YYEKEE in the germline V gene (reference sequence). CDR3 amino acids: CASNPGQGLTDTQYF. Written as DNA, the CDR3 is TGTGCCAGCAACCCTGGACAGGGGTTGACAGATACGCAGTATTTT.

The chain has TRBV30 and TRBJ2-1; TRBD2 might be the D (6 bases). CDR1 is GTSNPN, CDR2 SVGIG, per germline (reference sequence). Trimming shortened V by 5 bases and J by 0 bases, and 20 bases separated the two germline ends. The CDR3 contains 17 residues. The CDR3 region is CAWAGLLDGSSYNEQFF. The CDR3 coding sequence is TGTGCCTGGGCTGGACTTCTAGACGGGAGCTCCTACAATGAGCAGTTCTTC.

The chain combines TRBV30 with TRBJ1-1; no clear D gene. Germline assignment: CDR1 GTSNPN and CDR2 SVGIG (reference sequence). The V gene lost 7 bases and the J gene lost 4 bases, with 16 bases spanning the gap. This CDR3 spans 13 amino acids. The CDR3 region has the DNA TGTGCCTCGTCGGGGTCCGGCGGCACTGAAGCTTTCTTT. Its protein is CASSGSGGTEAFF.

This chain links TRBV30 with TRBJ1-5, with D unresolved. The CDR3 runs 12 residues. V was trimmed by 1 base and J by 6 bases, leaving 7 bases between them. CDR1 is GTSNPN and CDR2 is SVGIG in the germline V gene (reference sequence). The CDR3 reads CAWSDSGQPQHF. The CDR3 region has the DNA TGTGCCTGGAGTGATTCCGGTCAGCCCCAGCATTTT.

This CDR3 is CASRTGPAAYEQYF. The CDR3 bases are TGCGCCAGCAGGACCGGACCAGCGGCGTACGAGCAGTACTTC. The chain recombines TRBV5-1 with TRBJ2-7; a weak D match, TRBD2 (5 bases). Per the germline V gene, CDR1 is SGHRS and CDR2 is YFSETQ. The CDR3 extends over 14 amino acids. The V and J ends lost 5 bases and 4 bases respectively, with 16 bases between them.

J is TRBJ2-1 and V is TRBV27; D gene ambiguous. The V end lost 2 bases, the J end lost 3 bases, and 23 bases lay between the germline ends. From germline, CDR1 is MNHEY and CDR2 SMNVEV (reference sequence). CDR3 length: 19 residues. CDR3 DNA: TGTGCCAGCAGTTTAACCCTAACCCCAACGCAGGATTTCTACAATGAGCAGTTCTTC. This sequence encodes CASSLTLTPTQDFYNEQFF.

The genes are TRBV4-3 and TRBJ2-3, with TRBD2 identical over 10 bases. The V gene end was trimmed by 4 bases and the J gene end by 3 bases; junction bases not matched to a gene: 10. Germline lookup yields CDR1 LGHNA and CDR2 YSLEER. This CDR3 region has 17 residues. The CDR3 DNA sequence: TGCGCCAGCAGCCGGGATCCTAGCGGGAGTTCTACAGATACGCAGTATTTT. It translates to CASSRDPSGSSTDTQYF.

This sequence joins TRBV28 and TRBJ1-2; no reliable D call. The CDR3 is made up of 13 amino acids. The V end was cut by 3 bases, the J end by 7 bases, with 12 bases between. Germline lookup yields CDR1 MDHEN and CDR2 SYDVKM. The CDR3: CASSFAERGGYTF. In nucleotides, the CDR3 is TGTGCCAGCAGTTTCGCGGAGCGGGGTGGCTACACCTTC.

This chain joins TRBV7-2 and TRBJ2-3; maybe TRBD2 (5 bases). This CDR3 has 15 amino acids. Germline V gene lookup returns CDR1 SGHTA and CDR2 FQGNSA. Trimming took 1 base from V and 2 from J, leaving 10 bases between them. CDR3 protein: CASSLEGADTDTQYF. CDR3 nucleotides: TGTGCCAGCAGCTTAGAGGGAGCGGACACAGATACGCAGTATTTT. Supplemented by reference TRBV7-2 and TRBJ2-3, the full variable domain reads GAGVSQSPSNKVTEKGKDVELRCDPISGHTALYWYRQSLGQGLEFLIYFQGNSAPDKSGLPSDRFSAERTGGSVSTLTIQRTQQEDSAVYLCASSLEGADTDTQYFGPGTRLTVL.

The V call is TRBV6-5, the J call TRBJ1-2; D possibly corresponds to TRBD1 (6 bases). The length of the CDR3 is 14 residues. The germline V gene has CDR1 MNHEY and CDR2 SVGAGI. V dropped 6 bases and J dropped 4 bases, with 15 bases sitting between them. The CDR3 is CASRPGQTLYGYTF. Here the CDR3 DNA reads TGTGCCAGCAGGCCGGGACAAACCCTCTATGGCTACACCTTC.

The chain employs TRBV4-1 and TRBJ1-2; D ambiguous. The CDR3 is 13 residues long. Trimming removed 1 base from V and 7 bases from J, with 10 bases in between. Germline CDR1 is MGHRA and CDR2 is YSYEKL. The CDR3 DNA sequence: TGCGCCAGCAGCCAAGTCGCAGTCCTTGGCTACACCTTC. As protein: CASSQVAVLGYTF.

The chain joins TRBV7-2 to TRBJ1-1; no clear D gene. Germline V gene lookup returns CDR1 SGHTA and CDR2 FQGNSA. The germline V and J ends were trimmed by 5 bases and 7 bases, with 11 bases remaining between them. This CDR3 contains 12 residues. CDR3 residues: CASSNSVREAFF. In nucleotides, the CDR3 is TGTGCCAGCAGCAACTCCGTTCGTGAAGCTTTCTTT.

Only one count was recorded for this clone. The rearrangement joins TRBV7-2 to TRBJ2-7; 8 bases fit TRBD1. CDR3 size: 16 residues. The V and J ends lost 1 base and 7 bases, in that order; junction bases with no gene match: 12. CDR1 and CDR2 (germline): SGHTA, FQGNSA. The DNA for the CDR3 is TGTGCCAGCAGCTTAGTTTCGCAGGGGGCTTTATCTGAGCAGTACTTC. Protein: CASSLVSQGALSEQYF.

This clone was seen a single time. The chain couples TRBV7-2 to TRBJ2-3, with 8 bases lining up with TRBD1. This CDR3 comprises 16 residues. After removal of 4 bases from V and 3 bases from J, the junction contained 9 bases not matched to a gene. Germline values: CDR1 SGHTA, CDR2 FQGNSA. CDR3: CASSSRQGMITDTQYF. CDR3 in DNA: TGTGCCAGCAGCTCGAGACAGGGGATGATTACAGATACGCAGTATTTT.